This T cell receptor beta chain was found in a study of long-term antiretroviral therapy in people with HIV. Broader study findings: Nothing was known about ART adherence, viral resistance or changes in therapy. The data indicate that diversity increased after ART but remained below transplant donor controls.

This was the immunoSEQ v3.0 assay at survey level. Generated by immunoSEQ multiplex PCR, the TCRdb table keeps only in-frame clones and is missing some. The sample lists about 40,000 clones; approximately 85% were seen once. Regarding this clone: Its target is unknown.

Germline trimming cut 2 bases from V and 7 bases from J; bases unmatched to any gene: 8. CDR3 length: 16 amino acids. Germline V lookup: CDR1 SGHAT, CDR2 FQNNGV. This sequence joins TRBV11-2 and TRBJ2-1, with 10 bases identical to TRBD2. The receptor's source is a woman in her fifties or sixties with HIV. Specimen: unsorted PBMCs, collected 3.1 years after starting antiretroviral therapy. The CDR3, as DNA: TGTGCCAGCAGCTTACTTGTACTAGCGGGGATAAATGAGCAGTTCTTC. This sequence encodes CASSLLVLAGINEQFF.